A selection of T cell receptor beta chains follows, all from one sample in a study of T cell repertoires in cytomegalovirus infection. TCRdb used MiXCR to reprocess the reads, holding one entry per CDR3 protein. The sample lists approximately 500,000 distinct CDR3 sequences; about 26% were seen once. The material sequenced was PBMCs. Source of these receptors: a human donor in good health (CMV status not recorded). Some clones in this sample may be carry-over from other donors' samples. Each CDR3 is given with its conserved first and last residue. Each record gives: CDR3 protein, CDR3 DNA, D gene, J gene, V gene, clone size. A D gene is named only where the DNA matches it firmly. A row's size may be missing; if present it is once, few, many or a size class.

CGGSLNYGYTF,TGTGGGGGCAGTTTGAACTATGGCTACACCTTC,NA,TRBJ1-2,TRBV7-9,NA
CASSQEIGPGNSPLHF,TGCGCCAGCAGCCAAGAGATCGGACCCGGGAATTCACCCCTCCACTTT,NA,TRBJ1-6,TRBV4-1,NA
CASSLGTGRTSGNTIYF,TGTGCCAGCAGCTTGGGGACAGGGCGGACCTCTGGAAACACCATATATTTT,TRBD1,TRBJ1-3,TRBV5-4,few
CAISRDISNTGELFF,TGTGCCATCTCCCGGGACATCTCGAACACCGGGGAGCTGTTTTTT,NA,TRBJ2-2,TRBV10-3,NA
CSARVGGSGTDTQYF,TGCAGTGCTAGAGTCGGCGGGAGTGGCACAGATACGCAGTATTTT,TRBD2,TRBJ2-3,TRBV20-1,NA
CASSPDGGQPQHF,TGTGCCAGCAGCCCAGACGGGGGTCAGCCCCAGCATTTT,NA,TRBJ1-5,TRBV7-2,many
CASSQPQGAGKTEAFF,TGTGCCAGCAGTCAGCCGCAGGGGGCGGGAAAAACTGAAGCTTTCTTT,TRBD1,TRBJ1-1,TRBV28,few
CAWSVGVTYEQYF,TGTGCCTGGAGTGTAGGGGTTACCTACGAGCAGTACTTC,NA,TRBJ2-7,TRBV30,NA
CSVRGRSEAFF,TGCAGCGTTCGGGGGAGATCTGAAGCTTTCTTT,NA,TRBJ1-1,TRBV29-1,NA
CASSLGTSGRSTQYF,TGTGCCAGCAGCCTTGGGACTAGCGGGAGATCGACGCAGTATTTT,TRBD2,TRBJ2-3,TRBV5-6,NA
CASSSTGENEAFF,TGTGCCAGCAGCTCGACAGGGGAAAATGAAGCTTTCTTT,TRBD1,TRBJ1-1,TRBV7-9,NA
CASSLNMRGEQFF,TGTGCCAGCAGCTTAAACATGCGCGGCGAGCAGTTCTTC,NA,TRBJ2-1,TRBV7-2,few
CASTRTANTGELFF,TGTGCCAGCACCCGCACAGCGAACACCGGGGAGCTGTTTTTT,NA,TRBJ2-2,TRBV12-3/TRBV12-4,NA
CASSLAIGFSKTTGELFF,TGTGCCAGCAGCTTGGCTATTGGATTTAGCAAGACCACCGGGGAGCTGTTTTTT,NA,TRBJ2-2,TRBV7-6,few
CASSQRDSSYNEQFF,TGTGCCAGCAGCCAGCGGGACAGCTCATACAATGAGCAGTTCTTC,NA,TRBJ2-1,TRBV7-3,many
CASSLDPNPVSPLHF,TGTGCCAGCAGCTTAGATCCAAACCCGGTCTCACCCCTCCACTTT,NA,TRBJ1-6,TRBV7-3,NA
CAGTRGPLSGANVLTF,TGTGCCGGTACTCGGGGACCGCTCTCTGGGGCCAACGTCCTGACTTTC,NA,TRBJ2-6,TRBV7-2,many
CASSSSATNEKLFF,TGTGCCAGCAGCTCTTCGGCAACTAATGAAAAACTGTTTTTT,NA,TRBJ1-4,TRBV7-2,many
CASRPRTWDRGSYEQYF,TGTGCCAGCAGACCTCGAACCTGGGACAGGGGCTCCTACGAGCAGTACTTC,TRBD1,TRBJ2-7,TRBV28,NA
CASSARTGVNEQFF,TGTGCCAGCAGCGCGCGGACAGGGGTCAATGAGCAGTTCTTC,TRBD1,TRBJ2-1,TRBV11-3,NA
CASSSRTEVTTEAFF,TGTGCCAGCAGCTCTCGGACAGAAGTTACCACTGAAGCTTTCTTT,NA,TRBJ1-1,TRBV5-6,NA
CASSPHRGKGTDTQYF,TGTGCCAGCAGCCCGCACAGGGGCAAAGGCACAGATACGCAGTATTTT,TRBD1,TRBJ2-3,TRBV7-8,few
CASRLRPRDTEQFF,TGTGCCAGCAGACTACGACCCAGGGATACTGAGCAGTTCTTC,NA,TRBJ2-1,TRBV6-2/TRBV6-3,NA
CASSLKAGPGEQFF,TGTGCCAGCAGCTTAAAGGCAGGGCCAGGCGAGCAGTTCTTC,NA,TRBJ2-1,TRBV7-2,once
CASSLVGTYNQPQHF,TGTGCCAGCAGCTTAGTCGGGACGTACAATCAGCCCCAGCATTTT,NA,TRBJ1-5,TRBV7-4,NA
CASSSVGTSGRPYNEQFF,TGTGCCAGCAGCTCCGTAGGGACTAGCGGGAGGCCCTACAATGAGCAGTTCTTC,TRBD2,TRBJ2-1,TRBV11-2,NA
CASSYLLAGMTDTQYF,TGTGCCAGCAGTTACCTTCTAGCGGGAATGACAGATACGCAGTATTTT,TRBD2,TRBJ2-3,TRBV6-6,few
CATSRDLGQGAHATNEKLFF,TGTGCCACCAGCAGAGATCTGGGACAGGGGGCGCATGCAACTAATGAAAAACTGTTTTTT,TRBD1,TRBJ1-4,TRBV15,few
CASSSPGARGLAASFKQFF,TGTGCCAGCAGTTCCCCCGGGGCCCGGGGACTAGCGGCTTCTTTTAAGCAGTTCTTC,TRBD2,TRBJ2-1,TRBV6-1,NA
CSVEEVGRAKTNEQFF,TGCAGCGTTGAAGAGGTCGGCAGGGCTAAGACAAATGAGCAGTTCTTC,NA,TRBJ2-1,TRBV29-1,few
CASSPPLLAGVLRSYNEQFF,TGTGCCAGCAGCCCTCCCTTACTAGCGGGAGTATTAAGGTCCTACAATGAGCAGTTCTTC,TRBD2,TRBJ2-1,TRBV6-1,few
CASSGQVLNIQYF,TGTGCCAGCAGTGGACAGGTTTTGAACATTCAGTACTTC,NA,TRBJ2-4,TRBV6-1,many